A selection of T cell receptor beta chains follows, all from one sample in a study of blood T cell repertoires in COVID-19. Profiled with immunoSEQ multiplex PCR; TCRdb holds only in-frame clones, not every one. The sample carries roughly 150,000 clones, roughly 85% recorded once. The specimen sequenced was PBMCs or T cells enriched from blood (not recorded which). The source is a man over 45 who had recovered from COVID-19. CDR3s include the opening cysteine and the closing phenylalanine or tryptophan. Each record gives: D gene, V gene, J gene, CDR3 protein. The D gene is left open where the match is weak.

>NA|TRBV4-3|TRBJ1-3
CASSLRWGPGNTIYF
>TRBD2|TRBV9|TRBJ2-3
CASSVVSGGAEDTQYF
>NA|TRBV2|TRBJ2-1
CARKAASDNEQFF
>TRBD1|TRBV9|TRBJ1-2
CASSASGQNYGYTF
>NA|TRBV5-4|TRBJ1-3
CASSLMGGGNTIYF
>NA|TRBV18|TRBJ1-4
CASSLSGTTNEKLFF
>NA|TRBV2|TRBJ2-1
CASSENGVSYNEQFF
>NA|TRBV9|TRBJ1-1
CASSVGWSTGTEAFF
>NA|TRBV4-3|TRBJ2-3
CASSQVSDTQYF
>TRBD2|TRBV28|TRBJ2-2
CASRLAGLSTGELFF
>TRBD1|TRBV7-2|TRBJ2-5
CASRTPGGGQTQYF
>NA|TRBV12-3/TRBV12-4|TRBJ1-2
CASSLTGYGYTF
>NA|TRBV19|TRBJ1-1
CASSIGWGGATEAFF
>NA|TRBV18|TRBJ1-3
CASSHYSNVRWGGWNTIYF
>NA|TRBV5-1|TRBJ1-2
CASSRDSFYGYTF
>TRBD1|TRBV4-3|TRBJ1-3
CASSQDWLQGYSGNTIYF
>TRBD1|TRBV4-2|TRBJ1-2
CASSQYTGGSNYGYTF